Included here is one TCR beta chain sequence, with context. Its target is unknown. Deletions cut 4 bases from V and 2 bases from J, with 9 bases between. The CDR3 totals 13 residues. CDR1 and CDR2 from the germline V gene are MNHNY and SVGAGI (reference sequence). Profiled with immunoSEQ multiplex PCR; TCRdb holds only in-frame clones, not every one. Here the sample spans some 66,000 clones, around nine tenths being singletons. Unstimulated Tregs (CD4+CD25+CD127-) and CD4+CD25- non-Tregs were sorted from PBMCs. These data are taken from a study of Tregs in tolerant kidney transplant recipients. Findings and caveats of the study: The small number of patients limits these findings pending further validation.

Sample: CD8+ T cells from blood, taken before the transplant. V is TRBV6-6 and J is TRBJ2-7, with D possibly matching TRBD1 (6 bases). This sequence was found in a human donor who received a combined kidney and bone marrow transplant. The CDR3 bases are TGTGCCAGCAGTTTCGGACAGCCCTACGAGCAGTACTTC. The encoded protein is CASSFGQPYEQYF.